One TCR beta chain is described in this entry. This sample stems from a study of blood T cell repertoires in COVID-19. At the level of the study: COVID-19 samples, acute and convalescent, were from the United States, Italy and Spain. PBMCs, B-cell-depleted T cells, or T cells provided the cDNA or gDNA that made up the material.

Authors' analysis steps: Amplifying reference gene primers gave estimates of nucleated cell counts. Profiling relied on immunoSEQ multiplex PCR, and the TCRdb table lists in-frame clones only, not all of them. That table is the source of V, J and clone size, and D and trimming were worked out from the DNA. The table lists around 100,000 clones, approximately 90% of them singletons. J lost 7 bases, V lost 2 bases, and 3 bases had no gene match. The CDR3 is made up of 14 amino acids. Germline lookup yields CDR1 MNHEY and CDR2 SVGAGI. This TCR was sampled from a woman aged 50 to 60 with acute or convalescent COVID-19. This rearrangement joins TRBV6-5 to TRBJ2-1; 9 bases fit TRBD1. Source material: peripheral blood. CDR3 in DNA: TGTGCCAGCAGTTACGGGACAGGGCCAAATGAGCAGTTCTTC. Protein: CASSYGTGPNEQFF.